Following are 13 T cell receptor beta chains from one sample sequenced in a study of metastatic and nonmetastatic thyroid tumors. TCRdb re-clonotyped the PCR reads through MiXCR. The repertoire holds tens of thousands of clones, with roughly 20% as singletons. Ahead of thyroid surgery, no patient had received treatment of any kind. Sequenced material: blood. The origin of the receptors is a female donor with papillary thyroid cancer or a benign thyroid nodule (not recorded which). Some clones in this sample may be carry-over from other donors' samples.

Many counts were recorded for this clone. This chain uses TRBV20-1 with TRBJ1-1; 9 bases align to TRBD1. With 2 bases clipped from V and 8 bases from J, the junction kept 6 bases outside the gene matches. Germline V lookup: CDR1 DFQATT, CDR2 SNEGSKA (reference sequence). This CDR3 spans 13 amino acids. CDR3 nucleotide sequence: TGCAGTGCTAGAAAGGGACAGGGAGGGGAAGCTTTCTTT. The encoded protein is CSARKGQGGEAFF.

A note on this clone: A much larger clone sits a single nucleotide away, making a read error possible. Within the sample, other DNA sequences also encode this same CDR3. This chain uses TRBV3-1 with TRBJ2-7, with D perhaps matching TRBD2 (5 bases). V lost 0 bases to trimming and J lost 5 bases, with 20 bases between them. This CDR3 is built from 17 residues. The germline V gene encodes CDR1 LGHDT and CDR2 YNNKEL (reference sequence). The CDR3 protein is CASSQDSLAGATDEQYF. For the CDR3, the DNA is TGTGCCAGCAGCCAAGATTCCCTAGCCGGAGCTACAGACGAGCAGTACTTC.

This clone appeared a few times. The V call is TRBV12-3 or TRBV12-4, the J call TRBJ1-1, with TRBD1 as a possible D gene (5 bases). CDR3 size: 14 residues. Trimming removed 3 bases from V and 10 bases from J, with 18 bases in between. The DNA of the CDR3 is TGTGCCAGCAGTTTGGGGACGGTGTCAGTGAGAGCTTTCTTT. This sequence encodes CASSLGTVSVRAFF.

This clone was seen ten or more times. The chain carries TRBV27 and TRBJ2-3, with 7 nucleotides matching TRBD1. Germline V gives CDR1 MNHEY, CDR2 SMNVEV (reference sequence). The junction had 7 bases not matched to a gene; V was cut back by 7 bases and J by 0 bases. CDR3 size: 15 residues. CDR3 bases: TGTGCCAGCACCAAGACAGGGTCTAGCACAGATACGCAGTATTTT. This encodes CASTKTGSSTDTQYF.

This clone was recorded a few times. With a much larger clone just one base away, this may be a read error. This chain links TRBV11-1 with TRBJ1-1; D gene unclear. Germline V gene sequence: CDR1 SGHAT, CDR2 FQDESV (reference sequence). Trimming removed 3 bases from V and 1 base from J, with 15 bases in between. The CDR3 has 16 residues. The CDR3 DNA reads as TGTGCCAGCAGCTTTATCGTCTTGGCAGCGAACACTGAAGCTTTCTTT. Its protein product is CASSFIVLAANTEAFF.

The sample holds many counts of this clone. The gene calls are TRBV7-8 and TRBJ1-5; D is unresolved. CDR1 SGHVS and CDR2 FQNEAQ come from the germline V gene. V dropped 0 bases and J dropped 3 bases, with 6 bases sitting between them. CDR3 length equals 14 residues. CDR3 coding DNA: TGTGCCAGCAGCTTAGCAGGTAACAATCAGCCCCAGCATTTT. As protein: CASSLAGNNQPQHF.

Comment on this clone: A much larger clone lies a single base off, so this may be a read error. CDR3 nucleotides: TGCGGTGCTAGAGATGTGGTGGGCTTTGACACTGAAGCTTTCTTT. It encodes CGARDVVGFDTEAFF. This chain uses TRBV20-1 with TRBJ1-1; D remains unclear. CDR1 DFQATT and CDR2 SNEGSKA come from the germline V gene (reference sequence). The CDR3 runs to 15 residues.

This clone was found many times. Since a much larger clone is just one base distant, this may be a read error. The identical CDR3 is also encoded by other nucleotide sequences in the sample. The CDR3 coding sequence is TGTGCCAGCGACCTTACGGGATCCAACCAGCCCCAGCATTTT. Amino acids: CASDLTGSNQPQHF. The chain links TRBV6-1 to TRBJ1-5; D remains ambiguous. V was shortened by 8 bases and J by 7 bases, with 18 bases between the two germline ends. In germline, CDR1 is MNHNS, CDR2 SASEGT. The CDR3 sequence is 14 residues long.

This clone was detected only a few times. V is TRBV19 and J is TRBJ2-2; 7 bases align to TRBD1. CDR3 length: 14 residues. The J segment lost 9 bases and the V segment lost 5 bases, leaving 9 bases of the junction unmatched. Germline V gene sequence: CDR1 LNHDA, CDR2 SQIVND (reference sequence). CDR3 region: CASSPWGTVRELFF. As DNA, the CDR3 is TGTGCCAGTAGTCCCTGGGGGACAGTGCGGGAGCTGTTTTTT.

A single count supports this clone. V and J are TRBV6-9 and TRBJ1-3; 8 bases are shared with TRBD1. The trim removed 8 bases at V and 6 bases at J, leaving 21 bases unmatched. The CDR3 contains 18 residues. Germline assignment: CDR1 MNHGY and CDR2 SVAAGI. The DNA of the CDR3 is TGTGCCAGCCGTTTTGGGACTTCGGACAGGGACACAGTAAACACCATATATTTT. Amino acids: CASRFGTSDRDTVNTIYF.

This chain joins TRBV20-1 and TRBJ2-7; D uncertain. The CDR3 sequence is 13 residues long. The ends were cut back, 0 bases at V and 2 bases at J, with 8 bases in the middle. CDR1 DFQATT and CDR2 SNEGSKA come from the germline V gene (reference sequence). The CDR3, as DNA: TGCAGTGCTAGAGAAGACGTAGCCTACGAGCAGTACTTC. Protein product: CSAREDVAYEQYF.

The chain joins TRBV20-1 to TRBJ2-7; D is possibly TRBD1 or TRBD2 (7 bases each). The CDR3 is made up of 15 amino acids. Germline assignment: CDR1 DFQATT and CDR2 SNEGSKA (reference sequence). V lost 4 bases, J lost 0 bases, and 16 bases lay in between. In DNA, the CDR3 is TGCAGTGCTAAGGGAGGGGGCACCACCTCCTACGAGCAGTACTTC. Residues: CSAKGGGTTSYEQYF.

This chain connects TRBV20-1 to TRBJ2-7; TRBD2 aligns across 7 bases. Germline CDR1 and CDR2: DFQATT and SNEGSKA (reference sequence). Losses at the gene ends were 3 bases for V and 0 bases for J; bases not matched to a gene: 11. The CDR3 has 16 residues. The CDR3 region is CSARAGLAVSSYEQYF. The DNA of the CDR3 is TGCAGTGCTAGGGCCGGGCTAGCGGTCAGCTCCTACGAGCAGTACTTC.